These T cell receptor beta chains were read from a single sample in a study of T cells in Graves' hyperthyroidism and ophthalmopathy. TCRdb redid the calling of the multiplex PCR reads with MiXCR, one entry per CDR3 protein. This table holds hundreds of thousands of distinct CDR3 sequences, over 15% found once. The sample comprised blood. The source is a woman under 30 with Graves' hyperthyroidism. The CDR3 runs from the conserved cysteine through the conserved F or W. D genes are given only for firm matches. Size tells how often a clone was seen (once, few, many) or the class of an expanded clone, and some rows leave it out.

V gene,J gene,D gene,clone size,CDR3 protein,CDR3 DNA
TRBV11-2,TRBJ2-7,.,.,CASTYDRGSYEQYF,TGTGCCAGCACCTATGACCGGGGCTCCTACGAGCAGTACTTC
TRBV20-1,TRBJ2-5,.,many,CSASGGGPSIETQYF,TGCAGTGCTAGCGGCGGAGGACCCTCCATCGAGACCCAGTACTTC
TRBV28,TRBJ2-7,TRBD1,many,CASTPTGFLYEQYF,TGTGCCAGCACCCCGACAGGGTTTCTCTACGAGCAGTACTTC
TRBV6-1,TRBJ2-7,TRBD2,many,CASSGTSGRGASYEQYF,TGTGCCAGCAGCGGGACTAGCGGGAGAGGGGCCTCCTACGAGCAGTACTTC
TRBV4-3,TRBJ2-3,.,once,CASSQDSRSTDTQYF,TGCGCCAGCAGCCAAGACAGCCGTAGCACAGATACGCAGTATTTT
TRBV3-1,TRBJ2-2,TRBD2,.,CASSPRGGPLTGELFF,TGTGCCAGCAGCCCCCGCGGGGGGCCGTTGACCGGGGAGCTGTTTTTT
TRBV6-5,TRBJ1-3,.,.,CASSYSTQQGSGNTIYF,TGTGCCAGCAGTTACTCGACACAACAGGGATCTGGAAACACCATATATTTT
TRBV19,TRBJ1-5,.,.,CASTRSMGQPQHF,TGTGCCAGTACCCGAAGCATGGGTCAGCCCCAGCATTTT
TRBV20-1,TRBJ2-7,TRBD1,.,CSLTTRDRNYEQYF,TGCAGTCTCACCACCCGGGACAGGAACTACGAGCAGTACTTC
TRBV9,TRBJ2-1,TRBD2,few,CASSVTSGSRNEQFF,TGTGCCAGCAGCGTGACTAGCGGGAGTCGCAATGAGCAGTTCTTC
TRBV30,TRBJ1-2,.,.,CAWSGAVHGYTF,TGTGCCTGGAGTGGGGCGGTGCATGGCTACACCTTC
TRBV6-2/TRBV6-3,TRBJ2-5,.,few,CASGPRTPPQETQYF,TGTGCCAGCGGTCCGCGGACGCCTCCCCAAGAGACCCAGTACTTC
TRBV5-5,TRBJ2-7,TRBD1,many,CASSSTGIYEQYF,TGTGCCAGCAGCTCGACAGGGATCTACGAGCAGTACTTC
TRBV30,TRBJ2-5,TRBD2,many,CAWAVSGGETQYF,TGTGCCTGGGCGGTGTCGGGAGGGGAGACCCAGTACTTC
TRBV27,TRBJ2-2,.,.,CASSRTGRWGELFF,TGTGCCAGCAGTCGCACAGGCAGATGGGGGGAGCTGTTTTTT
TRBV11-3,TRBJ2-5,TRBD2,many,CASSFGTSGGQTQYF,TGTGCCAGCAGCTTCGGGACTAGCGGGGGGCAGACCCAGTACTTC
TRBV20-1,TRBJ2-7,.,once,CSASFPGNHEQYF,TGCAGTGCTAGTTTTCCGGGAAACCACGAGCAGTACTTC